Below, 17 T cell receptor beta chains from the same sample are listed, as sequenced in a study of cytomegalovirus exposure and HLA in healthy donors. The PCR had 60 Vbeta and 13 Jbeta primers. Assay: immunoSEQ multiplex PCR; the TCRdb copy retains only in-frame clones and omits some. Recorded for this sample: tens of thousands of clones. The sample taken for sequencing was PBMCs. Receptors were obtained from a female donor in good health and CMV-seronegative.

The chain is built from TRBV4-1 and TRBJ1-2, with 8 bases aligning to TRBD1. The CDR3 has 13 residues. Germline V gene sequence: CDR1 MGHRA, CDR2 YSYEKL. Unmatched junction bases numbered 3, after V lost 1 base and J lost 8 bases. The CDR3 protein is CASSQGTGRGYTF. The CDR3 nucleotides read TGCGCCAGCAGCCAAGGGACAGGGAGAGGCTACACCTTC.

The DNA for the CDR3 is TGCGCCAGCAGCGATCGAACCGGGACAGGCCAAGAGACCCAGTACTTC. This sequence encodes CASSDRTGTGQETQYF. The rearrangement joins TRBV4-3 to TRBJ2-5; 8 bases align to TRBD1. CDR1 is LGHNA and CDR2 is YSLEER in the germline V gene. The CDR3 has 16 residues. V was pared by 5 bases and J by 1 base, with 9 bases of the junction left unmatched.

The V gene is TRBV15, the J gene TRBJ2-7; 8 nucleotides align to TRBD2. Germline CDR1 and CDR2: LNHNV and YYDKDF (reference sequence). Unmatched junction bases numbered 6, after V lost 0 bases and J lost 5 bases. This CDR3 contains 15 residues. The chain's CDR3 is CATSRDGGRLNEQYF. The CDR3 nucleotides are TGTGCCACCAGCAGAGATGGCGGGAGGCTCAACGAGCAGTACTTC.

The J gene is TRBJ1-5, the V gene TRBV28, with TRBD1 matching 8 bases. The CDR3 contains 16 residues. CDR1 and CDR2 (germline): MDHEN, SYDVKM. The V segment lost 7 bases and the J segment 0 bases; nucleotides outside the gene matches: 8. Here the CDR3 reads CASKGVDRVSNQPQHF. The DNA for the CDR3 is TGTGCCAGCAAAGGGGTGGACAGGGTTAGCAATCAGCCCCAGCATTTT.

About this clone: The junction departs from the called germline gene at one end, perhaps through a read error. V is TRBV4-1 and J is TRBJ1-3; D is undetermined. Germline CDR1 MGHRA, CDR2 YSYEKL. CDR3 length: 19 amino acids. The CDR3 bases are TGCGCCAGCAGCCAAGATGGTGGGCGAGTAGGCCGCTCTGGAAACAACATATATTTT. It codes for CASSQDGGRVGRSGNNIYF.

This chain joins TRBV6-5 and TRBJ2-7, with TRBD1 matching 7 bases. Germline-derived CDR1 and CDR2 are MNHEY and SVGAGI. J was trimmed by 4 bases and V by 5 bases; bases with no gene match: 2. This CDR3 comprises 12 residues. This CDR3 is CASSGDRYEQYF. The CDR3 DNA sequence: TGTGCCAGCAGTGGGGACAGATACGAGCAGTACTTC.

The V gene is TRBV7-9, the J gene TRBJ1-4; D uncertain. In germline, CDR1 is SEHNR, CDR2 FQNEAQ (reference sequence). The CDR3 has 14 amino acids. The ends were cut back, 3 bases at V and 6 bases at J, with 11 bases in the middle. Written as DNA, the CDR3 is TGTGCCAGCAGCTTGTCCGGGAGGGATGAAAAACTGTTTTTT. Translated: CASSLSGRDEKLFF.

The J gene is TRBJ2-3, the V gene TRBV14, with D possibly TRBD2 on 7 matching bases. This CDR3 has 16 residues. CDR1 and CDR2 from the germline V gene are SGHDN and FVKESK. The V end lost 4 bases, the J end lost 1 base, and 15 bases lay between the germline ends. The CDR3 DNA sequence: TGTGCCAGCAGCCTTCTGGCGGGGGCCCGCACAGATACGCAGTATTTT. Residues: CASSLLAGARTDTQYF.

The CDR3 here is CATSSSLAGGSQETQYF. CDR3 coding DNA: TGTGCCACCAGCAGTAGCCTAGCGGGGGGGTCCCAAGAGACCCAGTACTTC. The V gene is TRBV15, the J gene TRBJ2-5; TRBD2 agrees at 12 bases. Germline V gives CDR1 LNHNV, CDR2 YYDKDF (reference sequence). The V gene end was trimmed by 3 bases and the J gene end by 1 base; junction bases not matched to a gene: 6. This CDR3 comprises 17 residues.

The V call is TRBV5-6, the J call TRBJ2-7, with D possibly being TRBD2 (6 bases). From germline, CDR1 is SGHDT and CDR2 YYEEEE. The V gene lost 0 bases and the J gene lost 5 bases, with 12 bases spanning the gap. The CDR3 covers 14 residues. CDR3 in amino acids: CASSLELSGDEQYF. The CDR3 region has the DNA TGTGCCAGCAGCTTGGAACTTTCGGGGGACGAGCAGTACTTC.

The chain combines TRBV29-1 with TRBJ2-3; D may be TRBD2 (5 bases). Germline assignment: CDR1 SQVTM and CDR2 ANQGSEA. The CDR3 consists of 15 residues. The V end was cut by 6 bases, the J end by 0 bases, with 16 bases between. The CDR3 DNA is TGCAGCGTAACTCTAGCCCTACTTAGCACAGATACGCAGTATTTT. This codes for CSVTLALLSTDTQYF.

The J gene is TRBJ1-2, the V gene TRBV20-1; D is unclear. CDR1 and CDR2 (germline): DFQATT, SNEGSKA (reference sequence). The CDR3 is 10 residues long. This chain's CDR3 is CRALGSLDTF. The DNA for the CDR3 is TGCAGGGCCCTCGGGAGTCTCGACACCTTC.

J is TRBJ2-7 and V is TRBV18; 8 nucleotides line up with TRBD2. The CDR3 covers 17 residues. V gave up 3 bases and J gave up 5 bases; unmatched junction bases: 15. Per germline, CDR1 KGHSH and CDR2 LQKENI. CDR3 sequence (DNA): TGTGCCAGCTCACCCCGGGGGGCGAGCGGGAGTGGAAACGAGCAGTACTTC. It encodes CASSPRGASGSGNEQYF.

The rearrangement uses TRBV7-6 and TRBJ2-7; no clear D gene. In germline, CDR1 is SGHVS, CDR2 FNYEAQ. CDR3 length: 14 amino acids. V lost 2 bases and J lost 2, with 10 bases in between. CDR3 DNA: TGTGCCAGCAGCTTATTGGGCAGTCCCTACGAGCAGTACTTC. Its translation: CASSLLGSPYEQYF.

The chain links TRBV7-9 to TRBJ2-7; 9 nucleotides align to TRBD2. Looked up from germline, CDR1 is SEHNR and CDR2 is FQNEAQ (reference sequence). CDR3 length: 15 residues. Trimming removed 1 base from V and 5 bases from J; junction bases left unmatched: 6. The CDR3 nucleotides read TGTGCCAGCAGCTTAGTTGGCGGGAGGGCCAACGAGCAGTACTTC. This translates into CASSLVGGRANEQYF.

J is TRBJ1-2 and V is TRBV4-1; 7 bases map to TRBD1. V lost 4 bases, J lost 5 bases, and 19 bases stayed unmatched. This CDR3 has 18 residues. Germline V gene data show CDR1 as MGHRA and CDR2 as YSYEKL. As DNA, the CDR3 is TGCGCCAGCAGCCCCCTGTCCCGGGACAGTTTCGGAAGGTATGGCTACACCTTC. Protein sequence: CASSPLSRDSFGRYGYTF.

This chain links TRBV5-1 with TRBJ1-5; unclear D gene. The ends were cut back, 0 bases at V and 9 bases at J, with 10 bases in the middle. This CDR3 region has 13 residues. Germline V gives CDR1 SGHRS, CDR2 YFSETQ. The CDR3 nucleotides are TGCGCCAGCAGCTTGGACGGGATGGGGCCCCAGCATTTT. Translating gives CASSLDGMGPQHF. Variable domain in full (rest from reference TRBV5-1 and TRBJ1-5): KAGVTQTPRYLIKTRGQQVTLSCSPISGHRSVSWYQQTPGQGLQFLFEYFSETQRNKGNFPGRFSGRQFSNSRSEMNVSTLELGDSALYLCASSLDGMGPQHFGDGTRLSIL.